The 22 T cell receptor beta chains reported below all come from one sample, sequenced in a study of blood T cells in healthy people across ages. A second PCR of 7 to 11 cycles used a sample-barcoded 5' primer and a J-beta primer mix. In TCRdb, the 5' RACE reads were re-called with MiXCR into one record per CDR3 protein. Among about 680,000 distinct CDR3 sequences listed, around 49% were seen once. Specimen: blood. These receptors were obtained from an older woman in good health.

Concerning this clonotype itself: A read error is likely, as this CDR3 ends without the conserved phenylalanine or tryptophan. The V gene is TRBV20-1, the J gene TRBJ2-3; D unclear. Germline CDR1 reads DFQATT; CDR2 reads SNEGSKA (reference sequence). The V and J ends lost 3 bases and 3 bases respectively, with 13 bases between them. This CDR3 spans 14 amino acids. The CDR3 DNA reads as TGCAGTGCTAGCGGCACGGATGGGACAGATACGCAGTATTCT. This codes for CSASGTDGTDTQYS.

This chain uses TRBV6-2 or TRBV6-3 with TRBJ2-7; the D gene could be TRBD1 or TRBD2 (5 bases each). CDR1 is MNHEY and CDR2 is SVGEGT in the germline V gene. The CDR3 spans 14 residues. The V gene lost 8 bases and the J gene lost 6 bases, with 20 bases spanning the gap. The CDR3 DNA is TGTGCCAGCGCTTGGGACGAAGGGTATGGCGAGCAGTACTTC. This encodes CASAWDEGYGEQYF.

V usage is TRBV20-1 and J usage is TRBJ1-1; TRBD1 might be the D (5 bases). The germline gives CDR1 DFQATT, CDR2 SNEGSKA (reference sequence). V shed 8 bases and J shed 0 bases, with 16 bases lying between them. CDR3 size: 14 residues. The CDR3 DNA reads TGCAGTCCCAAGGGACGGGTCATGAACACTGAAGCTTTCTTT. Translated, it gives CSPKGRVMNTEAFF.

The chain uses TRBV4-3 and TRBJ1-1, with D possibly being TRBD1 (6 bases). The CDR3 runs to 17 residues. The V and J ends lost 0 bases and 0 bases respectively, with 14 bases between them. Germline-derived CDR1 and CDR2 are LGHNA and YSLEER. The CDR3 bases are TGCGCCAGCAGCCAAGACCACGGACAGCTAATGAACACTGAAGCTTTCTTT. Translating it yields CASSQDHGQLMNTEAFF.

This clonotype was counted between two and nine times. The chain is built from TRBV6-6 and TRBJ2-5, with TRBD2 matching over 10 bases. Germline CDR1 is MNHNY and CDR2 is SVGAGI (reference sequence). V dropped 6 bases and J dropped 5; count of bases not matched to a gene: 6. The CDR3 is made up of 14 amino acids. The CDR3 here is CASSPTSGFETQYF. The CDR3 nucleotides are TGTGCCAGCAGCCCGACTAGCGGGTTCGAGACCCAGTACTTC.

The gene calls are TRBV20-1 and TRBJ2-1; 13 bases align to TRBD2. J gave up 1 base and V 6 bases, and 15 bases lay outside the gene matches. The length of the CDR3 is 19 residues. The germline V gene encodes CDR1 DFQATT and CDR2 SNEGSKA (reference sequence). CDR3 region: CSARGPTSGRTQSYNEQFF. Written as DNA, the CDR3 is TGCAGTGCCCGCGGGCCGACTAGCGGGAGGACGCAATCCTACAATGAGCAGTTCTTC.

This chain joins TRBV9 and TRBJ2-7; no clear D. Germline loops: CDR1 SGDLS, CDR2 YYNGEE. V was cut by 0 bases and J by 2 bases, with 9 bases left in between. This CDR3 has 14 residues. In DNA, the CDR3 is TGTGCCAGCAGCGTAGGAGTAGGGACCTACGAGCAGTACTTC. As protein: CASSVGVGTYEQYF.

This clonotype came up a few times. This chain uses TRBV7-2 with TRBJ2-7; 14 bases match TRBD2. V shed 6 bases and J 6 bases; nucleotides not matched to a gene: 7. In germline, CDR1 is SGHTA, CDR2 FQGNSA. CDR3 size: 15 residues. In nucleotides, the CDR3 is TGTGCCAGCAGTCCGACTAGCGGGAGGGCCGTCGAGCAGTACTTC. Translated: CASSPTSGRAVEQYF.

V and J are TRBV5-1 and TRBJ2-1; the match to TRBD1 covers 9 bases. The ends lost 3 bases at V and 6 bases at J; junction bases unmatched: 16. The CDR3 totals 18 residues. The germline CDR1 and CDR2 sequences are SGHRS and YFSETQ. The CDR3 region is CASSSPPGTGNFGNEQFF. The CDR3 region has the DNA TGCGCCAGCAGCTCTCCCCCCGGGACAGGGAATTTTGGCAATGAGCAGTTCTTC.

This chain links TRBV20-1 with TRBJ2-7; possible D gene TRBD1, 6 bases. CDR1 DFQATT and CDR2 SNEGSKA come from the germline V gene (reference sequence). V was trimmed by 3 bases and J by 2 bases, leaving 14 bases between them. The CDR3 contains 14 residues. The CDR3 loop is CSARHDRSPYEQYF. DNA for the CDR3: TGCAGTGCTAGGCACGACAGGAGCCCCTACGAGCAGTACTTC.

A remark on this clonotype: It may be a read error: a sequence one base away is much more abundant. The chain couples TRBV10-3 to TRBJ2-3; D remains unclear. Germline CDR1 reads ENHRY; CDR2 reads SYGVKD. The CDR3 is made up of 15 amino acids. The CDR3 spells CATLGGVGRTDAQYF. The CDR3, as DNA: TGTGCCACGTTGGGTGGGGTCGGACGCACAGATGCGCAGTATTTT.

The chain carries TRBV7-2 and TRBJ2-3; TRBD2 agrees at 14 bases. J was trimmed by 7 bases and V by 4 bases; bases with no gene match: 4. The germline V gene encodes CDR1 SGHTA and CDR2 FQGNSA. The CDR3 extends over 15 amino acids. This CDR3 reads CASSSGTSGRNTQYF. The DNA of the CDR3 is TGTGCCAGCAGCTCAGGGACTAGCGGGAGAAATACGCAGTATTTT.

This clonotype turned up a few times. The chain recombines TRBV7-3 with TRBJ1-4; D uncertain. Per the germline V gene, CDR1 is SGHTA and CDR2 is FQGTGA. This CDR3 comprises 13 residues. Trimming removed 5 bases at V and 10 bases at J, with 14 bases between. The CDR3 here is CASSPAGLTKLFF. The CDR3 nucleotides are TGTGCCAGCAGCCCGGCGGGCTTGACAAAACTGTTTTTT.

This clonotype was seen only a few times. CDR3 sequence reads: CASSLGTGVEKLFF. The CDR3 coding sequence is TGTGCCAGCAGCTTAGGGACAGGCGTCGAAAAACTGTTTTTT. The chain carries TRBV5-5 and TRBJ1-4, with 8 positions matching TRBD1. Looked up from germline, CDR1 is SGHKS and CDR2 is YYEKEE (reference sequence). Unmatched junction bases numbered 5, after V lost 2 bases and J lost 8 bases. The CDR3 sequence is 14 residues long. The full variable domain, completed using reference TRBV5-5 and TRBJ1-4, is DAGVTQSPTHLIKTRGQQVTLRCSPISGHKSVSWYQQVLGQGPQFIFQYYEKEERGRGNFPDRFSARQFPNYSSELNVNALLLGDSALYLCASSLGTGVEKLFFGSGTQLSVL.

This clonotype showed up just a few times. The chain recombines TRBV29-1 with TRBJ1-1; D is uncertain. CDR3 size: 15 residues. Trimming removed 0 bases at V and 5 bases at J, with 16 bases between. Looked up from germline, CDR1 is SQVTM and CDR2 is ANQGSEA. The CDR3 DNA sequence: TGCAGCGTTGAAGACCCTCAGAGGATTGGAACTGAAGCTTTCTTT. Its translation: CSVEDPQRIGTEAFF.

The V and J genes are TRBV7-2 and TRBJ2-1, with D tentatively TRBD1 or TRBD2 (6 bases each). Trimming took 5 bases from V and 5 from J, leaving 16 bases between them. CDR1 and CDR2 (germline): SGHTA, FQGNSA. This CDR3 has 15 residues. The CDR3 DNA reads as TGTGCCAGCAGCCCCCAGGGGAGGCCCCACAATGAGCAGTTCTTC. Its translation is CASSPQGRPHNEQFF.

This sequence joins TRBV7-9 and TRBJ2-4, with 10 bases identical to TRBD1. This CDR3 has 20 amino acids. From germline, CDR1 is SEHNR and CDR2 FQNEAQ (reference sequence). The J segment lost 8 bases and the V segment lost 5 bases, leaving 24 bases of the junction unmatched. The CDR3: CASSTEPWTGTGASLDIQYF. CDR3 sequence (DNA): TGTGCCAGCAGCACCGAACCTTGGACCGGGACAGGGGCTTCACTTGACATTCAGTACTTC. The full variable domain, rest sourced from reference TRBV7-9 and TRBJ2-4, is DTGVSQNPRHKITKRGQNVTFRCDPISEHNRLYWYRQTLGQGPEFLTYFQNEAQLEKSRLLSDRFSAERPKGSFSTLEIQRTEQGDSAMYLCASSTEPWTGTGASLDIQYFGAGTRLSVL.

The count of this clonotype is one. The V call is TRBV7-2, the J call TRBJ2-7, with 15 bases matching TRBD2. Germline V lookup: CDR1 SGHTA, CDR2 FQGNSA. J gave up 2 bases and V 0 bases, and 5 bases lay outside the gene matches. CDR3 length: 18 residues. Here the CDR3 reads CASSLAQGLAGGAYEQYF. The CDR3 nucleotides read TGTGCCAGCAGCTTAGCCCAGGGACTAGCGGGAGGTGCCTACGAGCAGTACTTC.

This clonotype was seen many times. Its ends do not fully match the called genes, so a read error is possible. The gene calls are TRBV5-1 and TRBJ2-7, with a weak D call TRBD1 (5 bases). CDR3 length equals 11 residues. Germline loops: CDR1 SGHRS, CDR2 YFSETQ. The chain's CDR3 is CASSLGDEQYF. The CDR3 bases are TGTGCCAGCAGTTTAGGGGACGAGCAGTACTTC.

This clonotype has more than one count but fewer than ten. V and J are TRBV28 and TRBJ2-7, with 7 bases matching TRBD2. The CDR3 contains 16 residues. The germline V gene has CDR1 MDHEN and CDR2 SYDVKM. The V and J ends lost 5 bases and 2 bases, in that order; junction bases with no gene match: 12. CDR3 DNA sequence: TGTGCCAGCAGTGATTCTGGACTAGGAAAGGCCTACGAGCAGTACTTC. The encoded protein is CASSDSGLGKAYEQYF.

The chain joins TRBV4-3 to TRBJ2-7; 7 bases match TRBD2. J lost 2 bases, V lost 0 bases, and 7 bases had no gene match. Germline V gene sequence: CDR1 LGHNA, CDR2 YSLEER. This CDR3 has 16 residues. The CDR3 here is CASSQEGGTAPYEQYF. Written as DNA, the CDR3 is TGCGCCAGCAGCCAAGAGGGGGGGACGGCCCCCTACGAGCAGTACTTC.

The chain uses TRBV7-2 and TRBJ2-6; D may be TRBD2 (5 bases). Germline assignment: CDR1 SGHTA and CDR2 FQGNSA. V lost 4 bases, J lost 2 bases, and 6 bases lay in between. CDR3 length: 14 amino acids. The CDR3 DNA is TGTGCCAGCAGCTGGAGGCCTGGGGCCAACGTCCTGACTTTC. This gives the protein CASSWRPGANVLTF.